This T cell receptor (beta chain) was sequenced during a study of human T cells and chemical hapten exposure (dated by TCRdb to about 2021). Background on the whole study: For sensitization, 2% DPC in acetone was applied to a 2 cm by 2 cm area of upper inner arm skin. Throughout the approximately 22-week study period, patients were also given weekly therapeutic DPC doses on the scalp. Patch tests used Finn chambers with 0.01% DPC on the upper back, scored after 6 days by International Contact Dermatitis Research Group standards. Most of the patients in the cohort were female, and the cohort covered alopecia areata with under or over 50% scalp involvement, alopecia totalis and alopecia universalis. The libraries were sequenced as a pool, and the TCR yield per sample differed mostly because of small variations in library volumes within the pool. This study followed changes in the peripheral blood TCR repertoire in vivo during primary and secondary sensitization of alopecia patients to the hapten diphenylcyclopropenone (DPC). Blood samples were taken from patients before sensitization (week 0) and then at 2, 6 and about 24 weeks after DPC sensitization. For TCR sequencing, blood came from 25 to 35 alopecia patients at anywhere from one to four time points (pre-sensitization, 2, 6 and 24 weeks). What the study reported, not specific to this receptor: All patients had alopecia, a presumed autoimmune disease, so their immune response might differ from that of healthy individuals. DPC sensitization did not change the number of TCRs with a frequency above 1 in 1000, and there was no evidence of changes in global repertoire structure. After repeated subsampling, the strength of the expansion versus patch-test correlation and the threshold at which it became significant changed. Compared with pre-sensitization or healthy control sets, expanded TCRs formed significantly more large CDR3 similarity clusters, which is consistent with antigen-driven responses. A positive correlation was found between the number of PT1 expanded TCRs and patch test score, with significance reached at thresholds 8, 16 and 32 but not 4.

The intended sense of this specimen's time point label: patch test 3, about 24 weeks after DPC sensitization. The meaning of the sample's treatment or condition label: therapeutic diphenylcyclopropenone sensitization with weekly scalp DPC. At every patch-test visit, the blood draw took place before the patch test was put on. To be eligible, patients had to be aged 18 to 70, diagnosed with alopecia and judged suitable for DPC therapy, while pregnant patients were excluded. Total RNA was extracted from unfractionated whole blood that had been collected in Tempus Blood RNA tubes. In its sample, this clonotype was seen a few times. Its antigen is still unknown. No quality values exist for individual bases; no much larger clone is one base distant. The receptor library was made with RACE. The data were produced on a NextSeq 500. Library preparation attached unique molecular identifiers to individual cDNA molecules for quantitative, reproducible TCR counting. For every blood RNA sample, sequencing covered both the TCR alpha and TCR beta chains. As for the authors' bioinformatics: A median of about 100,000 TCRs per sample was observed, with a range of about 23,224 to 750,000. The Decombinator software suite was used to annotate V, J and CDR3 in the TCR reads. For the PS versus PT1 abundance plots, all samples were subsampled to the same number of TCRs (28,000). Expanded TCRs were defined as absent before sensitization and observed at least eight times at the 2-week time point. In-frame beta chains were kept once TCRdb had trimmed the public reads at Q25 with fastp and called clones with MiXCR. Rows are combined by CDR3 protein, so each entry shows the most common genes and DNA. For this entry, the V and J calls and clone size follow TCRdb and not the study's own pipeline. This sample is represented by fewer than 55,000 distinct CDR3 sequences; 8% to 10% of them were singletons. Jointly, the top ten make up 15% to 20% of the sample.

This receptor was identified in a middle-aged woman with alopecia areata. Some clones in this sample may be carry-over from other donors' samples. Sequences were derived from whole blood, sampled in connection with sensitization to the hapten diphenylcyclopropenone (DPC).

The CDR3 is CSAIRGGRTEAFF. DNA sequence: TGCAGTGCCATCCGGGGGGGGCGAACTGAAGCTTTCTTT. The rearranged chain carries TRBV20-1 and TRBJ1-1, with TRBD1 perhaps the D gene, on 6 matching bases. Reading the germline V gene (reference sequence) gives CDR1 DFQATT and CDR2 SNEGSKA. The germline ends are 16 bases apart after V is trimmed by 6 bases and J by 5 bases. The CDR3, cysteine through phenylalanine, is 13 amino acids long. Solely the CDR3 DNA is kept, with 39 bases framed from the first base.